Following are 24 T cell receptor beta chains from one sample sequenced in a study of CXCR3-negative and CXCR3-positive naive CD8 T cells. Their target antigens are unknown. Through 5' RACE with UMI labels, the TRB cDNA libraries were prepared. TCRdb re-analyzed the 5' RACE reads; it lists each CDR3 protein once, without DNA. Its table lists tens of thousands of distinct CDR3 sequences. Overall study results and limits: More hydrophobic TRB CDR3s were found in CXCR3-positive naive cells than in CXCR3-negative naive cells.

The specimen was naive CXCR3+ CD8+ T cells from blood. Subset: CD45RO-CCR7+CD27+CD95- naive CD8+ T cells expressing CXCR3 (TNR3+). These receptors all come from a human donor in good health. Some clones in this sample may be carry-over from other donors' samples.

The chain links TRBV12-3 or TRBV12-4 to TRBJ1-1; the D call from TCRdb, TRBD1, cannot be confirmed without DNA. The CDR3 is made up of 15 amino acids. The CDR3 loop reads CASSLAWDTGTEAFF.

The chain couples TRBV19 to TRBJ2-4; without DNA, the TCRdb call of TRBD1 cannot be checked. The CDR3 has 12 amino acids. Germline loops: CDR1 LNHDA, CDR2 SQIVND (reference sequence). CDR3 loop: CASTSGGGIQYF.

The rearrangement uses TRBV3-1 and TRBJ2-7; absent DNA, TCRdb's TRBD1 call cannot be checked. Germline V gives CDR1 LGHDT, CDR2 YNNKEL (reference sequence). The CDR3 contains 15 residues. Here the CDR3 reads CASSLAPGRAYEQYF.

This chain links TRBV7-2 with TRBJ2-4; TCRdb picks TRBD1, but there is no DNA to check that call. This CDR3 is 16 amino acids long. The germline gives CDR1 SGHTA, CDR2 FQGNSA. The CDR3 spells CASSVAGGTAKNIQYF. Based on the CDR3 plus reference TRBV7-2 and TRBJ2-4, the full variable domain is GAGVSQSPSNKVTEKGKDVELRCDPISGHTALYWYRQSLGQGLEFLIYFQGNSAPDKSGLPSDRFSAERTGGSVSTLTIQRTQQEDSAVYLCASSVAGGTAKNIQYFGAGTRLSVL.

J is TRBJ1-5 and V is TRBV27. Germline V lookup: CDR1 MNHEY, CDR2 SMNVEV (reference sequence). This CDR3 has 13 residues. The chain's CDR3 is CASSPSWSQPQHF.

The chain couples TRBV29-1 to TRBJ2-1; the TCRdb call, TRBD1, lacks DNA for checking. Germline V gene data show CDR1 as SQVTM and CDR2 as ANQGSEA. This CDR3 spans 16 amino acids. CDR3 sequence: CSVALRGSGSYNEQFF.

The chain combines TRBV27 with TRBJ2-1; the TCRdb D gene call, TRBD2, has no DNA to confirm it. Germline CDR1 reads MNHEY; CDR2 reads SMNVEV (reference sequence). The CDR3 covers 14 residues. CDR3 sequence: CASSSRDGLSEQFF.

The chain is built from TRBV19 and TRBJ1-1; checking the TCRdb D call of TRBD1 is not possible without DNA. Per the germline V gene, CDR1 is LNHDA and CDR2 is SQIVND (reference sequence). There are 12 residues in the CDR3. Here the CDR3 reads CASDQGHTEAFF. The complete variable domain, with remaining parts taken from reference TRBV19 and TRBJ1-1, reads DGGITQSPKYLFRKEGQNVTLSCEQNLNHDAMYWYRQDPGQGLRLIYYSQIVNDFQKGDIAEGYSVSREKKESFPLTVTSAQKNPTAFYLCASDQGHTEAFFGQGTRLTVV.

The V and J genes are TRBV7-8 and TRBJ1-5; the TCRdb call, TRBD1, lacks DNA for checking. The CDR3 length is 15 residues. Germline CDR1 reads SGHVS; CDR2 reads FQNEAQ. CDR3 amino acids: CASSLGTGIGQPQHF.

This CDR3 reads CASLGLAGNNEQFF. The chain couples TRBV5-5 to TRBJ2-1; lacking DNA, the TRBD2 call made by TCRdb goes unchecked. CDR3 size: 14 residues. CDR1 and CDR2 (germline): SGHKS, YYEKEE (reference sequence).

The V call is TRBV12-3 or TRBV12-4, the J call TRBJ1-2; TCRdb selects TRBD1, and the lack of DNA leaves this call unchecked. This CDR3 spans 14 amino acids. The CDR3 region is CASRTGYPNYGYTF.

The chain is built from TRBV29-1 and TRBJ1-2; the TCRdb call, TRBD1, lacks DNA for checking. Germline loops: CDR1 SQVTM, CDR2 ANQGSEA. This CDR3 region has 15 residues. CDR3 sequence: CSVVDIGQGVDGYTF.

The V gene is TRBV29-1, the J gene TRBJ1-1; TCRdb lists TRBD1, though no DNA is available to test this call. The V gene's germline CDR1 is SQVTM and CDR2 ANQGSEA. The CDR3 has 11 amino acids. The CDR3 sequence: CSVQGGTEAFF. Looking up the rest from reference TRBV29-1 and TRBJ1-1 gives the full variable domain: SAVISQKPSRDICQRGTSLTIQCQVDSQVTMMFWYRQQPGQSLTLIATANQGSEATYESGFVIDKFPISRPNLTFSTLTVSNMSPEDSSIYLCSVQGGTEAFFGQGTRLTVV.

V gene TRBV29-1 combines with J gene TRBJ2-7; the TRBD1 assignment by TCRdb is unverifiable without DNA. Germline CDR1 is SQVTM and CDR2 is ANQGSEA. CDR3 length: 12 residues. The CDR3 is CSVYGQSYEQYF.

The rearrangement uses TRBV4-3 and TRBJ2-1. The CDR3 runs to 16 residues. Germline values: CDR1 LGHNA, CDR2 YSLEER. CDR3 amino acids: CASSQDVGYLDNEQFF.

The genes are TRBV9 and TRBJ2-3; lacking DNA, the TRBD2 call made by TCRdb goes unchecked. CDR3 length: 16 amino acids. CDR1 is SGDLS, CDR2 YYNGEE, per germline. The CDR3: CASSVQTSGATDTQYF.

This chain links TRBV19 with TRBJ2-1; TCRdb designates TRBD2, a call that cannot be tested without DNA. In germline, CDR1 is LNHDA, CDR2 SQIVND (reference sequence). The CDR3 contains 16 residues. CDR3 protein: CASSIDNEGIYNEQFF.

The V gene is TRBV29-1, the J gene TRBJ1-1. CDR3 length equals 13 residues. Germline V gene sequence: CDR1 SQVTM, CDR2 ANQGSEA. The CDR3 sequence is CSVDTDRLSEAFF. Together with reference TRBV29-1 and TRBJ1-1, the CDR3 gives the full variable domain: SAVISQKPSRDICQRGTSLTIQCQVDSQVTMMFWYRQQPGQSLTLIATANQGSEATYESGFVIDKFPISRPNLTFSTLTVSNMSPEDSSIYLCSVDTDRLSEAFFGQGTRLTVV.

This chain links TRBV30 with TRBJ1-1. In germline, CDR1 is GTSNPN, CDR2 SVGIG (reference sequence). There are 13 residues in the CDR3. The CDR3: CAWSVDGGTEAFF.

V and J are TRBV28 and TRBJ2-3; TCRdb selects TRBD2, and the lack of DNA leaves this call unchecked. In germline, CDR1 is MDHEN, CDR2 SYDVKM. CDR3 length: 15 amino acids. CDR3: CATSGLAGSKVTQYF.

The genes are TRBV6-2 or TRBV6-3 and TRBJ2-3; TCRdb's D call of TRBD1 is untestable without DNA. The germline gives CDR1 MNHEY, CDR2 SVGEGT. There are 20 residues in the CDR3. The chain's CDR3 is CASSYSSQASLQGGTDTQYF.

The chain has TRBV20-1 and TRBJ2-7; TCRdb lists TRBD2, though no DNA is available to test this call. This CDR3 spans 14 amino acids. Looked up from germline, CDR1 is DFQATT and CDR2 is SNEGSKA (reference sequence). The CDR3 here is CSAATSEGPYEQYF.

The chain uses TRBV2 and TRBJ1-5; TCRdb proposes TRBD1, but this gene call is untestable without DNA. Per germline, CDR1 SNHLY and CDR2 FYNNEI. CDR3 length: 12 amino acids. The CDR3 region is CASHRWDQPQHF.

This clonotype is labeled medium-sized (0.01 to 0.1%) based on frequency. Here the CDR3 reads CASSPTTGEVETQYF. This chain joins TRBV6-2 or TRBV6-3 and TRBJ2-5; without DNA, the TCRdb call of TRBD1 cannot be checked. The CDR3 runs 15 residues. Germline V lookup: CDR1 MNHEY, CDR2 SVGEGT.